Here is one TCR beta chain with its context. The record originates from a study of blood T cell repertoires in COVID-19. Study context: Whether acute or convalescent, the COVID-19 samples came from the United States, Italy and Spain. T cells, B-cell-depleted T cells, or PBMCs provided the cDNA or gDNA that served as material.

Clones were sequenced by immunoSEQ multiplex PCR, and TCRdb holds only the in-frame ones, with some missing. The repertoire consists of roughly 170,000 clones, with less than 85% occurring once and the leading ten covering approximately 3%. Germline CDR1 reads MNHEY; CDR2 reads SMNVEV (reference sequence). The CDR3 contains 15 residues. Trimming removed 3 bases at V and 4 bases at J, with 13 bases between. The TCR sequence derives from a woman over 75 with acute or convalescent COVID-19. Material: peripheral blood. This chain links TRBV27 with TRBJ2-1; perhaps TRBD1 as D (7 bases). CDR3 sequence reads: CASSFTAGGYNEQFF. The CDR3 coding sequence is TGTGCCAGCAGTTTTACGGCAGGGGGGTACAATGAGCAGTTCTTC.